This T cell receptor beta chain was sequenced in a study of shared clonotypes between healthy human individuals. Study-level information: There were three CD4 naive, three CD4 memory, two CD8 naive and one CD8 memory plates per donor.

About this clone: Its cognate antigen is unknown. This sample also contains other DNA sequences that code for the same CDR3.

The germline gives CDR1 MDHEN, CDR2 SYDVKM. The CDR3 totals 14 residues. Trimming removed 3 bases at V and 0 bases at J, with 9 bases between. Whole-study results and caveats: Memory subsets had estimated richness that was generally smaller than that of naive subsets. Sequencing depth was predicted to influence how clonotypes are shared among donors.

Sequenced by immunoSEQ multiplex PCR; TCRdb stores in-frame clones only, minus some. The sample lists a few million clones, 85% to 95% occurring once. The sequencing sample was made of naive CD4+ T cells from PBMCs. Subset of the sample: CD45RA+ positively selected. The sequence came from a man between 18 and 29 years old in good health. Some clones in this sample may be carry-over from other donors' samples. J is TRBJ2-7 and V is TRBV28, with D perhaps TRBD2 (6 bases). The CDR3 DNA follows: TGTGCCAGCAGTTTGGCGGGAAGCTCCTACGAGCAGTACTTC. This encodes CASSLAGSSYEQYF.